This T cell receptor beta chain stems from a study of blood T cell repertoires in COVID-19. Study details: Samples of COVID-19 (acute and convalescent) were obtained from the United States, Italy and Spain. In each case, the material was cDNA or gDNA derived from T cells, B-cell-depleted T cells, or PBMCs.

This clone has only one observation. The germline V gene has CDR1 SGDLS and CDR2 YYNGEE. CDR3 length: 14 residues. In the original workflow: Amplification of reference gene primers was used by the study to estimate nucleated cell counts. Clones were read by immunoSEQ multiplex PCR, and TCRdb kept only the in-frame ones, dropping some. That table gives V, J and clone size, and the DNA gave D and trimming. The sample holds tens of thousands of clones; roughly 78% are singletons and the top ten take 0.95% to 1.5%. The clonotype was recovered from a woman of 80 years or more with acute or convalescent COVID-19. Sample: peripheral blood. The gene calls are TRBV9 and TRBJ2-7; D might be TRBD1 (5 bases). The CDR3 nucleotides are TGTCTCCGCCGACCGCCGGACACTTCCTACGAGCAGTACTTC. It specifies CLRRPPDTSYEQYF. The entire variable domain, with the rest obtained from reference TRBV9 and TRBJ2-7, is as follows: DSGVTQTPKHLITATGQRVTLRCSPRSGDLSVYWYQQSLDQGLQFLIQYYNGEERAKGNILERFSAQQFPDLHSELNLSSLELGDSALYFCLRRPPDTSYEQYFGPGTRLTVT.